The 10 T cell receptor beta chains below all came from one sample that was sequenced in a study of breast tumors, draining lymph nodes, adjacent tissues. Using its own MiXCR run on the multiplex PCR reads, TCRdb lists one record per CDR3 protein. The sample gives 270,000 or so distinct CDR3 sequences, 30% to 35% of which show up once; around 1% is in the top ten. Axillary draining lymph nodes of breast cancer patients supplied the node samples. Sequenced material: axillary lymph node tissue. The receptors derive from a female donor with breast cancer. Some clones in this sample may be carry-over from other donors' samples.

As to this clonotype: At one boundary the junction diverges from the germline segment, which might be a read error. The chain employs TRBV9 and TRBJ2-7; D perhaps matches TRBD1 (7 bases). Looked up from germline, CDR1 is SGDLS and CDR2 is YYNGEE. CDR3 length: 14 amino acids. The chain's CDR3 is CASSAHRGGYEQSF. The CDR3 region has the DNA TGTGCCAGCAGCGCCCACAGGGGAGGCTACGAGCAGTCGTTC.

This clonotype was seen ten or more times. This chain links TRBV19 with TRBJ1-5; D not resolved. This CDR3 has 15 residues. V was pared by 6 bases and J by 0 bases, with 12 bases between. Germline V gene lookup returns CDR1 LNHDA and CDR2 SQIVND (reference sequence). The CDR3 DNA follows: TGTGCCAGTAGCCCGGGAACCCATAGCAATCAGCCCCAGCATTTT. Amino acid sequence: CASSPGTHSNQPQHF.

This clonotype has ten or more counts. This sequence joins TRBV15 and TRBJ2-1, with D unclear. Germline CDR1 is LNHNV and CDR2 is YYDKDF (reference sequence). V was cut by 0 bases and J by 15 bases, with 18 bases left in between. This CDR3 is 14 amino acids long. The CDR3 protein is CATSRDRRPHLGFF. Here the CDR3 DNA reads TGTGCCACCAGCAGAGATCGGAGACCCCACCTCGGGTTCTTC.

This clonotype was seen a few times. A much larger clone lies one base from this, so it may be a read error. The chain carries TRBV20-1 and TRBJ2-2; 10 nucleotides agree with TRBD1. The CDR3 sequence is 16 residues long. CDR1 is DFQATT, CDR2 SNEGSKA, per germline (reference sequence). Trimming at V came to 2 bases and at J to 7 bases, leaving 10 bases not matched to a gene. CDR3 coding DNA: TGCAGTGCTAGACCGGGACAGGGGAGTACGAACGGGGAGCTGTTTTTT. This sequence encodes CSARPGQGSTNGELFF.

The V gene is TRBV7-9, the J gene TRBJ1-6; 9 bases fit TRBD1. This CDR3 comprises 18 residues. With V trimmed by 4 bases and J by 10 bases, 17 bases remained unmatched. Germline CDR1 and CDR2: SEHNR and FQNEAQ (reference sequence). CDR3 coding DNA: TGTGCCAGCAGCTGGACAGGGCGGGACAGGGTAGGGGAATCACCCCTCCACTTT. Its protein is CASSWTGRDRVGESPLHF.

This clonotype was recorded many times. The chain couples TRBV11-2 to TRBJ2-5; D unresolved. V shed 0 bases and J shed 6 bases, with 5 bases lying between them. The length of the CDR3 is 12 residues. CDR1 is SGHAT and CDR2 is FQNNGV in the germline V gene. The CDR3 loop is CASSLEGKTQYF. In nucleotides, the CDR3 is TGTGCCAGCAGCTTAGAGGGAAAGACCCAGTACTTC.

This clonotype was counted many times. The genes are TRBV20-1 and TRBJ2-2, with D perhaps matching TRBD2 (6 bases). V shed 3 bases and J shed 4 bases, with 12 bases lying between them. The germline V gene encodes CDR1 DFQATT and CDR2 SNEGSKA (reference sequence). This CDR3 is built from 14 residues. In nucleotides, the CDR3 is TGCAGTGCTAGGGTTTCAGCGGGCACCGGGGAGCTGTTTTTT. Amino acid sequence: CSARVSAGTGELFF.

The sample holds many counts of this clonotype. The J gene is TRBJ2-5, the V gene TRBV2; D assignment may be TRBD1 or TRBD2 (5 bases each). Germline V gene data show CDR1 as SNHLY and CDR2 as FYNNEI. Trimming stripped 4 bases from V and 7 bases from J, with 16 bases between. The CDR3 is 14 residues long. The CDR3 coding sequence is TGTGCCAGCAGTGCTACAGGCCGGGGCGGGACCCAGTACTTC. Protein product: CASSATGRGGTQYF.

Only one count was recorded for this clonotype. The chain combines TRBV19 with TRBJ1-5, with D uncertain. Germline V gene data show CDR1 as LNHDA and CDR2 as SQIVND (reference sequence). This CDR3 region has 12 residues. Between the trimmed V and J ends, which lost 3 bases and 7 bases, there was a span of 7 bases. DNA of the CDR3: TGTGCCAGTAGTATCCCCGGACAGCCCCAGCATTTT. Its protein product is CASSIPGQPQHF.

The J gene is TRBJ2-1, the V gene TRBV6-5, with D possibly being TRBD1 (5 bases). Germline CDR1 MNHEY, CDR2 SVGAGI. V lost 8 bases and J 5 bases, leaving 13 bases between the germline ends. The CDR3 spans 13 residues. The CDR3: CASGRRQHNEQFF. The CDR3 DNA follows: TGTGCCAGCGGTCGCAGACAGCACAATGAGCAGTTCTTC.